The 15 T cell receptor beta chains below come from one sample, sequenced in a study of glioma-infiltrating T cells after dendritic cell vaccination. Profiling relied on immunoSEQ multiplex PCR, and the TCRdb table lists in-frame clones only, not all of them. The data hold more than 75,000 clones, with around four fifths observed a single time. Time point meaning: after dendritic cell vaccination, including at tumor progression/relapse. Material: blood, obtained after dendritic cell vaccination. The source is a human donor with glioblastoma.

The chain employs TRBV7-2 and TRBJ1-2, with TRBD1 matching 7 bases. V shed 4 bases, J shed 2 bases, and the junction held 4 bases outside the gene matches. The CDR3 has 14 residues. Per the germline V gene, CDR1 is SGHTA and CDR2 is FQGNSA. DNA of the CDR3: TGTGCCAGCAGCTCGGACAGGAGGAACTATGGCTACACCTTC. Protein sequence: CASSSDRRNYGYTF.

In nucleotides, the CDR3 is TGTGCCAGCAGTTGGCTTTCGCAGGGAGGGGAGACCCAGTACTTC. This translates into CASSWLSQGGETQYF. The chain links TRBV6-6 to TRBJ2-5; TRBD2 matches 7 bases. J lost 5 bases, V lost 4 bases, and 10 bases had no gene match. Germline CDR1 reads MNHNY; CDR2 reads SVGAGI (reference sequence). CDR3 length: 15 amino acids.

The chain links TRBV7-9 to TRBJ1-1, with 8 bases aligning to TRBD1. CDR3 size: 14 residues. Looked up from germline, CDR1 is SEHNR and CDR2 is FQNEAQ (reference sequence). V lost 5 bases, J lost 3 bases, and 5 bases stayed unmatched. The chain's CDR3 is CASSRGQGHTEAFF. CDR3 in DNA: TGTGCCAGCAGCCGTGGACAGGGTCACACTGAAGCTTTCTTT.

The chain links TRBV19 to TRBJ2-4; 11 nucleotides line up with TRBD2. Trimming removed 5 bases from V and 4 bases from J; junction bases left unmatched: 10. There are 17 residues in the CDR3. Germline values: CDR1 LNHDA, CDR2 SQIVND (reference sequence). Here the CDR3 reads CASSWQTSGAYKNIQYF. In nucleotides, the CDR3 is TGTGCCAGTAGTTGGCAGACTAGCGGGGCCTATAAAAACATTCAGTACTTC.

The rearrangement links TRBV15 to TRBJ1-3; D is ambiguous. This CDR3 is built from 18 residues. Germline loops: CDR1 LNHNV, CDR2 YYDKDF (reference sequence). Trimming removed 3 bases from V and 0 bases from J, with 18 bases in between. The chain's CDR3 is CATSSIGGGKNSGNTIYF. The CDR3 region has the DNA TGTGCCACCAGCAGCATTGGAGGAGGGAAGAACTCTGGAAACACCATATATTTT.

This clone was seen more than once but under ten times. The J gene is TRBJ2-7, the V gene TRBV2; D possibly corresponds to TRBD2 (6 bases). CDR1 is SNHLY and CDR2 is FYNNEI in the germline V gene. V was pared by 2 bases and J by 6 bases, with 14 bases between. There are 14 residues in the CDR3. CDR3 sequence: CASSEFVGGREQYF. The CDR3 DNA follows: TGTGCCAGCAGTGAATTCGTCGGGGGTCGCGAGCAGTACTTC.

Concerning this clone itself: Other nucleotide sequences from this sample produce the same CDR3. The V call is TRBV9, the J call TRBJ1-1; 8 positions match TRBD1. This CDR3 is built from 16 residues. The trim removed 0 bases at V and 1 base at J, leaving 5 bases unmatched. In germline, CDR1 is SGDLS, CDR2 YYNGEE. The CDR3 nucleotides are TGTGCCAGCAGCGTAGCATCCGGACAGGGGAACACTGAAGCTTTCTTT. Its protein product is CASSVASGQGNTEAFF.

V is TRBV11-3 and J is TRBJ1-1; a weak D match, TRBD1 (5 bases). Germline V gene data show CDR1 as SGHNT and CDR2 as YENEEA. Trimming took off 5 bases at V and 5 bases at J, with 21 bases between the two ends. CDR3 length equals 16 residues. The chain's CDR3 is CASSTPFQGRWTEAFF. CDR3 coding DNA: TGTGCCAGCAGCACCCCCTTCCAGGGTCGTTGGACTGAAGCTTTCTTT.

V gene TRBV5-6 combines with J gene TRBJ1-1; 9 nucleotides agree with TRBD1. The length of the CDR3 is 16 residues. V was pared by 4 bases and J by 4 bases, with 11 bases of the junction left unmatched. CDR1 is SGHDT and CDR2 is YYEEEE in the germline V gene. The CDR3 region is CASSPAGDRVSTEAFF. The DNA for the CDR3 is TGTGCCAGCAGCCCGGCGGGGGACAGGGTGTCCACTGAAGCTTTCTTT.

The chain combines TRBV7-2 with TRBJ1-4; D remains unclear. V was trimmed by 9 bases and J by 7 bases, leaving 18 bases between them. Germline lookup yields CDR1 SGHTA and CDR2 FQGNSA. This CDR3 contains 14 residues. The CDR3 here is CASSTPGGSEKLFF. CDR3 DNA: TGTGCCAGTAGCACCCCGGGAGGAAGTGAAAAACTGTTTTTT. The entire variable domain, with the rest obtained from reference TRBV7-2 and TRBJ1-4, is as follows: GAGVSQSPSNKVTEKGKDVELRCDPISGHTALYWYRQSLGQGLEFLIYFQGNSAPDKSGLPSDRFSAERTGGSVSTLTIQRTQQEDSAVYLCASSTPGGSEKLFFGSGTQLSVL.

This clone was picked up one time. The rearrangement joins TRBV10-3 to TRBJ1-5; 7 nucleotides align to TRBD1. There are 15 residues in the CDR3. With 11 bases clipped from V and 5 bases from J, the junction kept 15 bases outside the gene matches. Germline CDR1 is ENHRY and CDR2 is SYGVKD. In DNA form, the CDR3 reads TGTGCCGTCCCACCACAGGGGTTCAAGGATCAGCCCCAGCATTTT. This codes for CAVPPQGFKDQPQHF.

The rearrangement joins TRBV27 to TRBJ2-7; 7 bases line up with TRBD1. Germline CDR1 reads MNHEY; CDR2 reads SMNVEV (reference sequence). After removal of 2 bases from V and 5 bases from J, the junction contained 6 bases not matched to a gene. This CDR3 is 14 amino acids long. CDR3 sequence: CASSLRDREHEQYF. The CDR3 DNA reads TGTGCCAGCAGTTTACGTGACAGGGAGCACGAGCAGTACTTC.

The rearrangement uses TRBV5-1 and TRBJ2-5; 15 positions match TRBD2. This CDR3 spans 15 amino acids. The V segment lost 2 bases and the J segment 5 bases; nucleotides outside the gene matches: 1. From germline, CDR1 is SGHRS and CDR2 YFSETQ. The CDR3 loop reads CASSFGTSGGETQYF. The CDR3 bases are TGCGCCAGCAGCTTCGGGACTAGCGGGGGGGAGACCCAGTACTTC.

CDR3: CASSRGTGEQETQYF. The CDR3 DNA is TGTGCCAGCAGCCGTGGGACAGGGGAACAAGAGACCCAGTACTTC. The genes are TRBV6-1 and TRBJ2-5; 10 bases map to TRBD1. Germline lookup yields CDR1 MNHNS and CDR2 SASEGT. The CDR3 contains 15 residues. Trimming took 6 bases from V and 2 from J; bases not matched to a gene: 6.

The chain has TRBV15 and TRBJ2-5, with D possibly TRBD1 on 5 matching bases. The CDR3 runs to 13 residues. Germline V gene sequence: CDR1 LNHNV, CDR2 YYDKDF (reference sequence). V was clipped by 1 base and J by 3 bases, with 6 bases between them. The CDR3 coding sequence is TGTGCCACCAGCAGAGCCAGGGAAGAGACCCAGTACTTC. It yields the protein CATSRAREETQYF. Variable domain in full (rest from reference TRBV15 and TRBJ2-5): DAMVIQNPRYQVTQFGKPVTLSCSQTLNHNVMYWYQQKSSQAPKLLFHYYDKDFNNEADTPDNFQSRRPNTSFCFLDIRSPGLGDTAMYLCATSRAREETQYFGPGTRLLVL.